This T cell receptor (beta chain) stems from a study of metastatic and nonmetastatic thyroid tumors (dated by TCRdb to about 2020). About the study as a whole: The researchers compared repertoires between peripheral blood samples and tumor or nodule tissue samples from patients with malignant or benign thyroid disease. Points the paper makes about the study in general: In both blood and tumor samples, TCR beta diversity was reported to be significantly higher in malignant tumors than in benign nodules.

Libraries were prepared through PCR. TCRdb lists the instrument as Illumina HiSeq 4000. High-throughput sequencing was used to profile the TCR beta-chain CDR3 region of every patient. The authors' pipeline ran thus. A classifier to discriminate distant-metastatic papillary thyroid cancer patients was built from CDR3 differences across clinicopathological groups. The Shannon index was used to measure repertoire diversity, and the Morisita-Horn index was used to measure how similar tumor and blood repertoires were. Using fastp trimming at Q25 and MiXCR clonotype assembly, TCRdb reanalyzed the public sequencing data and kept in-frame beta chains. The V and J calls and clone size come from TCRdb's table, not from the authors' own analysis. Counted in this sample were 24,000 or so clones; around 13% of them appeared once. Clones ranked in the top ten supply 4.5% to 6% of the sample. No treatment had been received by any patient before thyroid surgery. The study retrospectively analysed patient clinical samples collected from about 2012 to 2018 using T-cell receptor beta sequencing.

Based on the germline V gene (reference sequence), the CDR1 and CDR2 sequences are SEHNR and FQNEAQ. From the cysteine up to the phenylalanine, the CDR3 has a length of 17 residues. Only the CDR3 DNA stays, 51 bases, in frame from base 1. Trimming removed 0 bases from V and 7 bases from J; the gene matches leave 8 bases unexplained. This clone came up many times. Its specific antigen is unknown. No much larger clonotype is one base removed from it; base qualities were not supplied. Sequenced input: blood. This TCR came from a female donor with papillary thyroid cancer or a benign thyroid nodule (not recorded which). Some clones in this sample may be carry-over from other donors' samples. The rearrangement joined TRBV7-9 to TRBJ2-1, and TRBD2 aligns with 11 junction nucleotides. The CDR3 protein is CASSLAALAGDNNEQFF. The DNA sequence reads TGTGCCAGCAGCTTAGCCGCACTAGCGGGAGACAATAATGAGCAGTTCTTC.